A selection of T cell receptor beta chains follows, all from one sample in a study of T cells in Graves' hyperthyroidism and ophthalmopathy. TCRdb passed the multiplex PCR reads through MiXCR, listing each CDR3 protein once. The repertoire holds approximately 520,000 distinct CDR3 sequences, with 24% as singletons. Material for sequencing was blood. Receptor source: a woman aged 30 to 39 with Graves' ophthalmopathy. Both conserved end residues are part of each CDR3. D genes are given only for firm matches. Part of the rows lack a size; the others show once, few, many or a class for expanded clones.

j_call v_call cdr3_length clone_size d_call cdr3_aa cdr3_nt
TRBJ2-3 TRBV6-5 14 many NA CASSYLDNTDTQYF TGTGCCAGCAGTTACCTGGACAACACAGATACGCAGTATTTT
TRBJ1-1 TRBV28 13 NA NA CASLTTDNTEAFF TGTGCCAGCCTTACGACAGATAACACTGAAGCTTTCTTT
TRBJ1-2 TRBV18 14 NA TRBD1 CASSPPGGSYGYTF TGTGCCAGCTCACCACCAGGGGGCTCCTATGGCTACACCTTC
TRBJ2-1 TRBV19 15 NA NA CASSILDSAYNEQFF TGTGCCAGTAGTATTTTGGACTCAGCCTACAATGAGCAGTTCTTC
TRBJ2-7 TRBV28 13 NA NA CASSTLDGYEQYF TGTGCCAGCAGTACCCTCGATGGGTACGAGCAGTACTTC
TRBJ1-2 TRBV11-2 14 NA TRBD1 CASSLRGRRYGYTF TGTGCCAGCAGCTTAAGGGGGCGTCGCTATGGCTACACCTTC
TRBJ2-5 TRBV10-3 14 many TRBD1 CAIRSGQGQETQYF TGTGCCATCAGGTCGGGACAGGGTCAAGAGACCCAGTACTTC
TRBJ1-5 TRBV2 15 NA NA CASSEGQSSNQPQHF TGTGCCAGCAGTGAAGGACAATCCAGCAATCAGCCCCAGCATTTT
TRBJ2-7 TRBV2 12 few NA CASSDPGSEQYF TGTGCCAGCAGCGATCCGGGGTCCGAGCAGTACTTC
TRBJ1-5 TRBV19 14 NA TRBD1 CASSIETGRQPQHF TGTGCCAGTAGTATCGAGACAGGGCGACAGCCCCAGCATTTT
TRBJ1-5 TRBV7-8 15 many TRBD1 CASSLTTGVDQPQHF TGTGCCAGCAGCTTAACGACAGGGGTGGATCAGCCCCAGCATTTT
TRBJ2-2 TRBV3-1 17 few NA CASSQDLWTANTGELFF TGTGCCAGCAGCCAAGATCTTTGGACAGCGAACACCGGGGAGCTGTTTTTT
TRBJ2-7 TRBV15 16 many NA CATSRTMGSFLYEQYF TGTGCCACCAGCAGAACAATGGGGTCATTTTTATACGAGCAGTACTTC
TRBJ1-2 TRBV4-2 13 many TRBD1 CASSQGTGSGYTF TGTGCCAGCAGCCAAGGGACAGGGAGTGGCTACACCTTC
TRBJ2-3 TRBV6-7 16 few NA CASSYSYTPSTDTQYF TGTGCCAGCAGTTACTCTTACACCCCTAGCACAGATACGCAGTATTTT
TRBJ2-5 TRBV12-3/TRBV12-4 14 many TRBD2 CASKIGGAIETQYF TGTGCCAGCAAAATCGGGGGGGCAATAGAGACCCAGTACTTC
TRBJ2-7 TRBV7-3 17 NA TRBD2 CASSSGLAGRAYVEQYF TGTGCCAGCAGCTCGGGACTAGCGGGGAGAGCCTACGTCGAGCAGTACTTC
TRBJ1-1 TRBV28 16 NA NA CASSPLPPGENTEAFF TGTGCCAGCAGTCCACTCCCCCCAGGGGAGAACACTGAAGCTTTCTTT
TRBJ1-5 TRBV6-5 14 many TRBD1 CASSLEQGHQPQHF TGTGCCAGCAGTTTAGAACAGGGGCATCAGCCCCAGCATTTT
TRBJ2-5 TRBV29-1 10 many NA CSAAQETQYF TGCAGCGCCGCTCAAGAGACCCAGTACTTC
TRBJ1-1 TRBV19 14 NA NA CASSTWKGNTEAFF TGTGCCAGTAGTACCTGGAAGGGGAACACTGAAGCTTTCTTT
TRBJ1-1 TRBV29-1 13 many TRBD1 CSVAGQGNTEAFF TGCAGCGTCGCAGGACAGGGGAACACTGAAGCTTTCTTT
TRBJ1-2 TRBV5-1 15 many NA CASSSATSSLYGYTF TGCGCCAGCAGCTCTGCGACATCCAGCCTCTATGGCTACACCTTC
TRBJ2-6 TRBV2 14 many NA CASSEQAGANVLTF TGTGCCAGCAGTGAACAGGCTGGGGCCAACGTCCTGACTTTC
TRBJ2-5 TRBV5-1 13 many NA CASSLEVWETQYF TGCGCCAGCAGCTTGGAGGTTTGGGAGACCCAGTACTTC
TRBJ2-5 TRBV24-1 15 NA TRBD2 CATSDGRGVQETQYF TGTGCCACCAGTGACGGCCGGGGGGTTCAGGAGACCCAGTACTTC
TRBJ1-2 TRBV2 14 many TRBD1 CASSDWDSLLGYTF TGTGCCAGCAGTGATTGGGACAGTCTTCTGGGCTACACCTTC
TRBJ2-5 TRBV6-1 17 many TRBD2 CASSAGLAGKYQETQYF TGTGCCAGCAGTGCGGGACTAGCGGGGAAATACCAAGAGACCCAGTACTTC
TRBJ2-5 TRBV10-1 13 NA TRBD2 CASSSGAKETQYF TGCGCCAGCTCTAGCGGAGCCAAAGAGACCCAGTACTTC
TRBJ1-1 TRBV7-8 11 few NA CAIHRNTEAFF TGTGCCATCCACAGGAACACTGAAGCTTTCTTT
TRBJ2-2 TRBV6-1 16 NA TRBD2 CASSPTGLAGAGELFF TGTGCCAGCAGCCCCACTGGACTAGCGGGTGCCGGGGAGCTGTTTTTT
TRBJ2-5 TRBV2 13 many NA CASSVSGRETQYF TGTGCCAGCAGTGTCTCAGGAAGGGAGACCCAGTACTTC
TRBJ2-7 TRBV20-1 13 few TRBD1 CSASKGQGYEQYF TGCAGTGCTAGTAAGGGACAGGGCTACGAGCAGTACTTC
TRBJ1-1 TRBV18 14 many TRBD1 CASSRTPGQAEAFF TGTGCCAGCTCACGAACTCCGGGACAGGCTGAAGCTTTCTTT
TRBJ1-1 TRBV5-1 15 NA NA CASSRRRGVNTEAFF TGCGCCAGCAGCCGGAGGAGGGGAGTGAACACTGAAGCTTTCTTT
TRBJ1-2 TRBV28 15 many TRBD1 CASSPGTAGFYGYTF TGTGCCAGCAGTCCGGGGACAGCGGGTTTCTATGGCTACACCTTC
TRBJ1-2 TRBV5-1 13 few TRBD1 CASGTTGVYGYTF TGCGCCAGCGGTACCACAGGGGTCTATGGCTACACCTTC
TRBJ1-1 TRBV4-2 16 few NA CASSQDRGTGISSAFF TGTGCCAGCAGCCAAGACAGGGGCACTGGGATATCTTCGGCTTTCTTT
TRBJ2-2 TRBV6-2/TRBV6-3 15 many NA CASKEGLDYTGELFF TGTGCCAGCAAGGAGGGGCTGGATTACACCGGGGAGCTGTTTTTT
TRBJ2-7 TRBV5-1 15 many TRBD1 CASTPSGQGAGEQYF TGCGCCAGCACTCCAAGCGGACAGGGGGCCGGGGAGCAGTACTTC
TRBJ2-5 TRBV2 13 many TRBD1 CASLDRVQETQYF TGTGCCAGCCTCGACAGGGTTCAGGAGACCCAGTACTTC
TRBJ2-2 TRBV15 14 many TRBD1 CATSRDQGAGELFF TGTGCCACCAGCAGAGATCAGGGGGCCGGGGAGCTGTTTTTT
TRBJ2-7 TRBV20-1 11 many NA CSAPGHLEQYF TGCAGTGCTCCGGGACATCTCGAGCAGTACTTC
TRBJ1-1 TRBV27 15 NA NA CASSFTQGLNTEAFF TGTGCCAGCAGTTTTACACAGGGTCTGAACACTGAAGCTTTCTTT
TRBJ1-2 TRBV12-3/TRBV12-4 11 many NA CASGPMSGYTF TGTGCCAGCGGACCGATGAGTGGCTACACCTTC
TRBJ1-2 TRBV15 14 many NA CATSPPRGSAGYTF TGTGCCACCAGCCCCCCCCGGGGGTCTGCCGGCTACACCTTC
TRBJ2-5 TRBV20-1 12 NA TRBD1 CSANTGEETQYF TGCAGTGCCAATACAGGGGAAGAGACCCAGTACTTC
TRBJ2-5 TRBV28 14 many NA CASSLTKGQETQYF TGTGCCAGCAGTTTGACAAAGGGTCAAGAGACCCAGTACTTC
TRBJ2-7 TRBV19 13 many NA CASSIATTYEQYF TGTGCCAGTAGTATCGCGACAACCTACGAGCAGTACTTC
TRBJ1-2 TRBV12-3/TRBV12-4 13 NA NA CASSVDKYYGYTF TGTGCCAGCAGCGTGGACAAATACTATGGCTACACCTTC
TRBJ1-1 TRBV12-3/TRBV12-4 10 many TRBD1 CATQGNEAFF TGTGCCACACAGGGGAATGAAGCTTTCTTT